Described below is a single TCR beta chain sequence and its context. The antigen is not known. This sample stems from a study of lymphopenia after photon versus proton radiotherapy. CDR3 length equals 16 residues. Germline V gene data show CDR1 as SGHNT and CDR2 as YYREEE (reference sequence). Germline trimming cut 0 bases from V and 6 bases from J; bases unmatched to any gene: 5. General study results and limits: Survival link was tested only in deceased patients; proton benefit remains a possibility. After the lymphocyte nadir, photon-treated repertoires showed oligoclonal expansion, especially of CD8+ Temra cells. Relative stability marked proton patients; photon patients lost diversity and naive cells. Larger post-nadir TCR diversity loss correlated inversely with survival in deceased patients.

Clones were read by immunoSEQ multiplex PCR, and TCRdb kept only the in-frame ones, dropping some. The repertoire holds about 45,000 clones, with 85% as singletons. The chain joins TRBV5-4 to TRBJ1-4; TRBD1 matches 10 bases. The specimen was peripheral blood, collected from a patient treated with photon-based radiotherapy. The TCR originated in a man aged 40-49 years with gastric cancer. This CDR3 reads CASSLGQGAVDEKLFF. The CDR3 nucleotides read TGTGCCAGCAGCTTGGGACAGGGGGCGGTGGATGAAAAACTGTTTTTT.